These 23 T cell receptor beta chains were sequenced from one sample in a study of blood T cells in healthy people across ages. A second PCR, run for 7 to 11 cycles, used a sample-barcoded 5' primer plus a J-beta primer mix. Each CDR3 protein gets one entry after TCRdb re-called the 5' RACE reads with MiXCR. The sample consists of hundreds of thousands of distinct CDR3 sequences, around two thirds of them appearing once. The sequenced material came from blood. The receptor source for this set is a man aged 25-45 years in good health.

The V gene is TRBV3-1, the J gene TRBJ2-5; D gene uncertain. The V and J ends lost 0 bases and 7 bases respectively, with 15 bases between them. The CDR3 is 15 amino acids. The germline V gene encodes CDR1 LGHDT and CDR2 YNNKEL (reference sequence). CDR3 coding DNA: TGTGCCAGCAGCCAAGATCGGTCGCACGAGCGGACCCAGTACTTC. This encodes CASSQDRSHERTQYF.

The chain carries TRBV20-1 and TRBJ1-6; tentatively, D is TRBD1 (5 bases). CDR1 DFQATT and CDR2 SNEGSKA come from the germline V gene (reference sequence). The CDR3 sequence is 14 residues long. The V and J ends lost 3 bases and 7 bases respectively, with 13 bases between them. The DNA of the CDR3 is TGCAGTGCTAGTAAGGGGCCCAAAAATTCACCCCTCCACTTT. Its translation: CSASKGPKNSPLHF.

The chain links TRBV7-2 to TRBJ2-5; possibly TRBD1 or TRBD2 for D (5 bases each). CDR1 SGHTA and CDR2 FQGNSA come from the germline V gene. V lost 2 bases to trimming and J lost 1 base, with 14 bases between them. This CDR3 has 16 amino acids. The CDR3 reads CASSLNGRGSQETQYF. CDR3 nucleotide sequence: TGTGCCAGCAGCTTAAACGGCCGGGGCAGCCAAGAGACCCAGTACTTC.

This clonotype was seen a handful of times. This chain connects TRBV7-9 to TRBJ2-3; D remains ambiguous. V lost 5 bases, J lost 2 bases, and 14 bases lay in between. The CDR3 is 15 residues long. CDR1 SEHNR and CDR2 FQNEAQ come from the germline V gene (reference sequence). The CDR3 bases are TGTGCCAGCAGCCTCCTCTCGCGGATCACAGATACGCAGTATTTT. This translates into CASSLLSRITDTQYF.

This clonotype was observed a few times. The CDR3 protein is CASSESGRTSGEQYF. The CDR3 bases are TGTGCCAGCAGTGAATCTGGACGGACGTCAGGCGAGCAGTACTTC. The rearrangement joins TRBV25-1 to TRBJ2-7; D uncertain. Germline V gene lookup returns CDR1 MGHDK and CDR2 SYGVNS. Trimming removed 1 base at V and 6 bases at J, with 16 bases between. CDR3 length equals 15 residues.

This chain links TRBV14 with TRBJ2-6; D is unclear. The CDR3 runs to 13 residues. Germline values: CDR1 SGHDN, CDR2 FVKESK. The germline V and J ends were trimmed by 3 bases and 4 bases, with 4 bases remaining between them. CDR3 DNA sequence: TGTGCCAGCAGCCACGGAGGGGCCAACGTCCTGACTTTC. Translated, it gives CASSHGGANVLTF.

The chain uses TRBV7-9 and TRBJ1-4; maybe TRBD1 (5 bases). Germline-derived CDR1 and CDR2 are SEHNR and FQNEAQ (reference sequence). V was pared by 5 bases and J by 6 bases, with 19 bases between. This CDR3 spans 16 amino acids. CDR3 DNA: TGTGCCAGCAGCCCCGAAGACAGTCCGAAGTATGAAAAACTGTTTTTT. Its protein is CASSPEDSPKYEKLFF.

V is TRBV29-1 and J is TRBJ2-7; D possibly corresponds to TRBD1 (5 bases). Trimming cost V 2 bases and J 1 base, with 15 bases left between them. Germline CDR1 and CDR2: SQVTM and ANQGSEA. The CDR3 has 15 amino acids. The CDR3 loop reads CSVELDSHASYEQYF. The DNA of the CDR3 is TGCAGCGTTGAATTAGACAGTCACGCTTCCTACGAGCAGTACTTC.

Written as DNA, the CDR3 is TGCGCCAGCAGCATCGGGTCAGGCGGGCAAGGGAGTCATGATCAGCCCCAGCATTTT. It specifies CASSIGSGGQGSHDQPQHF. The chain recombines TRBV5-1 with TRBJ1-5; D is undetermined. The CDR3 runs to 19 residues. The germline gives CDR1 SGHRS, CDR2 YFSETQ. Between the trimmed V and J ends, which lost 4 bases and 5 bases, there was a span of 28 bases.

This chain connects TRBV29-1 to TRBJ2-5, with D possibly being TRBD2 (6 bases). The V gene's germline CDR1 is SQVTM and CDR2 ANQGSEA. The ends were cut back, 6 bases at V and 2 bases at J, with 10 bases in the middle. There are 12 residues in the CDR3. The CDR3 sequence: CSVRDSQETQYF. In nucleotides, the CDR3 is TGCAGCGTACGGGACTCGCAAGAGACCCAGTACTTC. The full variable domain, rest sourced from reference TRBV29-1 and TRBJ2-5, is SAVISQKPSRDICQRGTSLTIQCQVDSQVTMMFWYRQQPGQSLTLIATANQGSEATYESGFVIDKFPISRPNLTFSTLTVSNMSPEDSSIYLCSVRDSQETQYFGPGTRLLVL.

The V and J genes are TRBV4-3 and TRBJ1-6; 7 positions agree with TRBD1. With 3 bases clipped from V and 7 bases from J, the junction kept 6 bases outside the gene matches. Germline V CDR1 and CDR2: LGHNA, YSLEER. This CDR3 is 15 amino acids long. CDR3: CASSQEGRGNSPLHF. CDR3 sequence (DNA): TGCGCCAGCAGCCAGGAGGGCAGGGGGAATTCACCCCTCCACTTT.

The rearrangement uses TRBV5-1 and TRBJ1-2; 7 nucleotides align to TRBD1. V dropped 3 bases and J dropped 8; count of bases not matched to a gene: 4. CDR1 is SGHRS, CDR2 YFSETQ, per germline. CDR3 length: 12 amino acids. CDR3 nucleotide sequence: TGCGCCAGCAGCTCGACAGGGCCCGGCTACACCTTC. Translation gives CASSSTGPGYTF. Looking up the rest from reference TRBV5-1 and TRBJ1-2 gives the full variable domain: KAGVTQTPRYLIKTRGQQVTLSCSPISGHRSVSWYQQTPGQGLQFLFEYFSETQRNKGNFPGRFSGRQFSNSRSEMNVSTLELGDSALYLCASSSTGPGYTFGSGTRLTVV.

The CDR3 is CASSERTGSRDTQYF. In nucleotides, the CDR3 is TGTGCCAGCAGTGAACGGACAGGGAGTCGAGATACGCAGTATTTT. This chain links TRBV2 with TRBJ2-3; 8 nucleotides agree with TRBD1. The CDR3 loop spans 15 amino acids. Germline lookup yields CDR1 SNHLY and CDR2 FYNNEI. V lost 2 bases to trimming and J lost 5 bases; unmatched junction nucleotides: 6.

The J gene is TRBJ2-7, the V gene TRBV28; D is unresolved. CDR1 is MDHEN, CDR2 SYDVKM, per germline. V was shortened by 2 bases and J by 9 bases, with 14 bases between the two germline ends. This CDR3 spans 13 amino acids. The CDR3 here is CASSLGFLQVQYF. In DNA form, the CDR3 reads TGTGCCAGCAGTTTAGGATTTCTTCAGGTGCAGTACTTC.

The chain links TRBV4-2 to TRBJ2-1; D possibly corresponds to TRBD1 (5 bases). Per the germline V gene, CDR1 is LGHNA and CDR2 is YNFKEQ. CDR3 size: 15 residues. Trimming stripped 5 bases from V and 10 bases from J, with 21 bases between. The CDR3 coding sequence is TGTGCCAGCAGCGTATCCGAAGGGGTGGTCGGCGAGCAGTTCTTC. It translates to CASSVSEGVVGEQFF.

This clonotype turned up a few times. The chain recombines TRBV9 with TRBJ2-1, with a weak D call TRBD2 (5 bases). CDR3 length equals 16 residues. The germline V and J ends were trimmed by 3 bases and 5 bases, with 18 bases remaining between them. Germline CDR1 SGDLS, CDR2 YYNGEE. This chain's CDR3 is CASSGPGGLGHNEQFF. CDR3 DNA: TGTGCCAGCAGCGGCCCCGGCGGGTTAGGTCACAATGAGCAGTTCTTC.

This chain links TRBV2 with TRBJ1-2; D is ambiguous. V was pared by 8 bases and J by 4 bases, with 11 bases between. Germline CDR1 is SNHLY and CDR2 is FYNNEI. The CDR3 covers 12 residues. CDR3 DNA sequence: TGTGCCAGCGAGTACGAGGGCTATGGCTACACCTTC. Translating it yields CASEYEGYGYTF.

The J gene is TRBJ2-6, the V gene TRBV6-4; perhaps D is TRBD1 or TRBD2 (5 bases each). The germline CDR1 and CDR2 sequences are MRHNA and SNTAGT. The CDR3 consists of 18 residues. V lost 3 bases, J lost 0 bases, and 15 bases lay in between. CDR3 DNA: TGTGCCAGCAGTGAATTTAACCGAGGGGTCTCTGGGGCCAACGTCCTGACTTTC. Amino acid sequence: CASSEFNRGVSGANVLTF.

The genes are TRBV15 and TRBJ2-1; D is possibly TRBD2 (5 bases). The CDR3 runs 13 residues. V was pared by 0 bases and J by 8 bases, with 8 bases between. Germline V lookup: CDR1 LNHNV, CDR2 YYDKDF (reference sequence). CDR3 in DNA: TGTGCCACCAGCAGAGACGCCGGGGATGAGCAGTTCTTC. Translating it yields CATSRDAGDEQFF. Full variable domain (remainder filled in from reference TRBV15 and TRBJ2-1): DAMVIQNPRYQVTQFGKPVTLSCSQTLNHNVMYWYQQKSSQAPKLLFHYYDKDFNNEADTPDNFQSRRPNTSFCFLDIRSPGLGDTAMYLCATSRDAGDEQFFGPGTRLTVL.

The rearrangement uses TRBV28 and TRBJ2-1, with D tentatively TRBD1 (6 bases). The germline V and J ends were trimmed by 2 bases and 2 bases, with 13 bases remaining between them. CDR3 length: 16 residues. Germline V lookup: CDR1 MDHEN, CDR2 SYDVKM. The CDR3 DNA reads TGTGCCAGCAGTTTAATCAGGGGAATGGCCTACAATGAGCAGTTCTTC. Its translation: CASSLIRGMAYNEQFF.

V gene TRBV5-1 combines with J gene TRBJ2-1, with TRBD1 matching over 10 bases. With 0 bases clipped from V and 9 bases from J, the junction kept 3 bases outside the gene matches. The CDR3 sequence is 14 residues long. CDR1 SGHRS and CDR2 YFSETQ come from the germline V gene. The CDR3 DNA follows: TGCGCCAGCAGCTTGGCCGGGACAGGGGTTGAGCAGTTCTTC. It translates to CASSLAGTGVEQFF.

This clonotype appeared a single time. This chain connects TRBV10-3 to TRBJ2-7, with TRBD2 matching over 10 bases. The CDR3 extends over 14 amino acids. Trimming took 6 bases from V and 4 from J; bases not matched to a gene: 6. From germline, CDR1 is ENHRY and CDR2 SYGVKD. The CDR3 region is CAIRDSGGRYEQYF. CDR3 nucleotide sequence: TGTGCCATCAGAGATAGCGGGGGGCGATACGAGCAGTACTTC.

This chain links TRBV7-9 with TRBJ2-5, with no clear D. The V and J ends lost 5 bases and 0 bases respectively, with 10 bases between them. CDR1 and CDR2 from the germline V gene are SEHNR and FQNEAQ (reference sequence). This CDR3 comprises 14 residues. CDR3 sequence reads: CASSPDGYQETQYF. The CDR3 coding sequence is TGTGCCAGCAGCCCCGACGGGTACCAAGAGACCCAGTACTTC.